The rows below give T cell receptor beta chains drawn from one sample of a study of T cell repertoires in cytomegalovirus infection. These receptors lack a known antigen. From the reads, TCRdb called clonotypes with MiXCR, one entry per CDR3 protein. The sample consists of hundreds of thousands of distinct CDR3 sequences, 33% of them appearing once. Here the sequenced sample was cultured PBMCs, taken from culture after CMV antigen stimulation. The receptors were gathered from a human donor in good health (CMV status not recorded). Some clones in this sample may be carry-over from other donors' samples. The CDR3 runs from the conserved cysteine through the conserved F or W. The order of the fields is D gene, clone size, J gene, V gene, CDR3 protein, CDR3 DNA. The D gene is left open where the match is weak. A row's size may be missing; if present it is once, few, many or a size class.

>.|.|TRBJ1-2|TRBV28
CASTEGGPYGYTF
TGTGCCAGCACAGAGGGGGGACCTTATGGCTACACCTTC
>TRBD1|few|TRBJ2-1|TRBV7-4
CASSLEQGASSYNEQFF
TGTGCCAGCAGCTTAGAACAGGGGGCGAGCTCCTACAATGAGCAGTTCTTC
>TRBD2|many|TRBJ2-1|TRBV7-6
CASSPSSLPGGAVNEQFF
TGTGCCAGCAGCCCTTCCTCTTTGCCGGGGGGAGCAGTCAATGAGCAGTTCTTC
>TRBD2|.|TRBJ2-1|TRBV6-1
CASSALAGGVDEQFF
TGTGCCAGCAGTGCACTAGCGGGGGGGGTGGATGAGCAGTTCTTC
>.|.|TRBJ1-2|TRBV10-2
CASSERRGSGYTF
TGCGCCAGCAGTGAGCGGAGGGGTTCTGGCTACACCTTC
>TRBD2|.|TRBJ2-7|TRBV2
CASNPRTSSNEQYF
TGTGCCAGCAACCCAAGGACTAGCTCCAACGAGCAGTACTTC
>TRBD1|few|TRBJ2-4|TRBV20-1
CSARDMRQGVKNIQYF
TGCAGTGCTAGAGACATGAGGCAGGGGGTCAAAAACATTCAGTACTTC
>TRBD1|many|TRBJ2-7|TRBV7-2
CASSSSGQVSYEQYF
TGTGCCAGCAGCTCCTCGGGACAGGTCTCCTACGAGCAGTACTTC
>.|.|TRBJ2-7|TRBV28
CASSHPWDGNYEQYF
TGTGCCAGCAGTCACCCTTGGGACGGTAACTACGAGCAGTACTTC
>TRBD1|many|TRBJ1-2|TRBV7-8
CASSYRTGIYGYTF
TGTGCCAGCAGCTATCGGACAGGGATATATGGCTACACCTTC
>.|.|TRBJ2-5|TRBV18
CASSPSSAETQYF
TGTGCCAGCTCACCAAGCTCAGCAGAGACCCAGTACTTC
>.|.|TRBJ2-1|TRBV7-4
CASNHFRGAGDEQFF
TGTGCCAGCAACCACTTCAGAGGGGCCGGGGATGAGCAGTTCTTC
>.|once|TRBJ2-1|TRBV2
CASRIRSSYNEQFF
TGTGCCAGCAGGATAAGAAGCTCCTACAATGAGCAGTTCTTC
>TRBD1|few|TRBJ1-5|TRBV12-3/TRBV12-4
CAGGTDNQPQHF
TGTGCCGGAGGGACAGACAATCAGCCCCAGCATTTT
>.|few|TRBJ2-3|TRBV20-1
CSASQGPGPDTQYF
TGCAGTGCTAGTCAGGGGCCGGGGCCAGATACGCAGTATTTT
>.|many|TRBJ2-7|TRBV7-2
CASSSGRSRYEQYF
TGTGCCAGCAGCTCCGGGCGATCAAGGTACGAGCAGTACTTC
>.|few|TRBJ2-3|TRBV7-6
CASSSRRGEDTQYF
TGTGCCAGCAGCTCCCGGCGCGGGGAGGATACGCAGTATTTT
>.|.|TRBJ1-2|TRBV7-2
CASSLVRDGYTF
TGTGCCAGCAGCTTAGTCAGGGATGGCTACACCTTC
>TRBD2|few|TRBJ2-1|TRBV5-4
CASSARRLAGTDEQFF
TGTGCCAGCAGCGCCAGACGACTAGCGGGAACCGATGAGCAGTTCTTC
>.|.|TRBJ2-7|TRBV29-1
CSAGRGSAWDEQYF
TGCAGCGCCGGAAGGGGATCTGCATGGGACGAGCAGTACTTC
>TRBD2|.|TRBJ2-7|TRBV7-9
CASSSSGHYEQYF
TGTGCCAGCAGCTCTAGCGGCCACTACGAGCAGTACTTC
>TRBD1|.|TRBJ2-7|TRBV3-1
CASSHGRGTGYEQYF
TGTGCCAGCAGCCACGGAAGAGGGACAGGTTACGAGCAGTACTTC
>.|.|TRBJ2-1|TRBV11-2
CASRNTGSSYNEQFF
TGTGCCAGCAGAAACACGGGGAGCTCCTACAATGAGCAGTTCTTC
>.|.|TRBJ1-2|TRBV28
CASALGPRGDGYTF
TGTGCCAGCGCCCTTGGTCCCCGGGGCGATGGCTACACCTTC
>.|.|TRBJ1-3|TRBV6-6
CASSYSMRNSGNTIYF
TGTGCCAGCAGTTATTCAATGAGGAACTCTGGAAACACCATATATTTT
>.|few|TRBJ1-3|TRBV3-1
CASSQGPGIGNTIYF
TGTGCCAGCAGCCAAGGACCGGGAATCGGAAACACCATATATTTT
>TRBD2|.|TRBJ2-3|TRBV19
CASSLAGRTTDTQYF
TGTGCCAGTAGTTTAGCGGGGAGGACAACAGATACGCAGTATTTT
>.|few|TRBJ2-1|TRBV7-8
CASSLSIGRGNEQFF
TGTGCCAGCAGCTTATCTATTGGCAGGGGCAATGAGCAGTTCTTC
>.|few|TRBJ1-2|TRBV4-1
CASSQDVRQNYGYTF
TGCGCCAGCAGCCAAGATGTCCGACAGAACTATGGCTACACCTTC
>TRBD2|.|TRBJ2-7|TRBV4-1
CASSRRAGQVSYEQYF
TGCGCCAGCAGCCGAAGAGCGGGGCAGGTCTCGTACGAGCAGTACTTC
>.|many|TRBJ2-2|TRBV7-2
CASSRRGRVNTGELFF
TGTGCCAGCAGCCGCAGGGGGAGGGTAAACACCGGGGAGCTGTTTTTT
>.|once|TRBJ1-6|TRBV20-1
CSATNGDNSPLHF
TGCAGTGCTACGAATGGGGACAATTCACCCCTCCACTTT
>TRBD2|few|TRBJ2-1|TRBV7-2
CASSLVAGSSGGGSEQFF
TGTGCCAGCAGCTTAGTGGCGGGTAGTAGCGGGGGTGGTAGTGAGCAGTTCTTC
>TRBD2|.|TRBJ2-7|TRBV12-5
CASGLVLGLGAEQYF
TGTGCTAGTGGTTTGGTACTGGGACTAGGTGCCGAGCAGTACTTC
>TRBD2|.|TRBJ2-1|TRBV27
CASTRDYLNEQFF
TGTGCCAGCACGAGGGACTACCTCAATGAGCAGTTCTTC
>.|few|TRBJ2-1|TRBV10-3
CAISEEELDEQFF
TGTGCCATCAGTGAGGAGGAGTTGGATGAGCAGTTCTTC
>.|few|TRBJ2-1|TRBV19
CASSATSGAYNEQFF
TGTGCCAGCAGCGCGACTAGTGGGGCCTACAATGAGCAGTTCTTC
>.|few|TRBJ1-3|TRBV11-2
CASSKALSGNTIYF
TGTGCCAGCAGCAAGGCCTTATCTGGAAACACCATATATTTT